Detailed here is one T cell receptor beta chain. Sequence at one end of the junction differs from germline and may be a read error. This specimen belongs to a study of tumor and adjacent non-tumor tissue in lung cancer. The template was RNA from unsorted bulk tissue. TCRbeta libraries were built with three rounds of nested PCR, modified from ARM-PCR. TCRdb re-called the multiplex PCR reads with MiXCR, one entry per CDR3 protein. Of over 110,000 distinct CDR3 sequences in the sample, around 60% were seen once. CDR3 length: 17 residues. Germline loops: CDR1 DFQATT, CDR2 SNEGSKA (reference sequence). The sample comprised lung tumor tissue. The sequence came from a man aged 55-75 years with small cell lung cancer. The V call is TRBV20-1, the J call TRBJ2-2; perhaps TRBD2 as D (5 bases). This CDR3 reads CSARDVRLLLNTGELLF. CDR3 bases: TGCAGTGCTAGAGATGTACGGCTACTCTTGAACACCGGGGAGCTGTTATTT.